Listed below are T cell receptor beta chains from one sample, sequenced in a study of cytomegalovirus exposure and HLA in healthy donors. Sequencing used immunoSEQ multiplex PCR; TCRdb keeps in-frame clones, though not all of them. The table includes 70,000 to 100,000 clones, 70% to 90% detected once. The sequencing input was PBMCs. These receptors came from a man younger than 30 in good health and CMV-seronegative. CDR3s include the opening cysteine and the closing phenylalanine or tryptophan. The order of the fields is V gene, CDR3 protein.

TRBV5-6 CASSLRTSGSTDTQYF
TRBV5-4 CASRSGQDNTEAFF
TRBV7-9 CASSPFEGGGNTDTQYF
TRBV5-8 CASSPGTAPGNTIYF
TRBV19 CASKFSSSGGYEQYF
TRBV10-3 CAISGPGQGNYEQYF
TRBV5-1 CASGRRGSTDTEAFF
TRBV28 CASSLPQPGTGELFF
TRBV5-1 CASSRGWGEATEAFF
TRBV5-5 CASRHDRDRNGYTF
TRBV19 CASLHRERDYGYTF
TRBV4-1 CASSQGTVANYGYTF
TRBV11-1 CASSLNQGQGETQYF
TRBV6-5 CASSYGPRDQYF
TRBV7-7 CASSLTGSGNTIYF
TRBV6-1 CASSGGTAQYYEQYF
TRBV5-1 CASRTGESSPLHF
TRBV19 CASSIGQVSPLHF
TRBV6-4 CASTTGPNSPLHF
TRBV2 CASSPGQAVVSPLHF
TRBV18 CASSPRGRADEQFF
TRBV2 CASRATADNQPQHF
TRBV5-1 CASSPPASSGTDTQYF
TRBV6-4 CASSGQATDTQYF
TRBV5-1 CASSFQYTGELFF
TRBV4-1 CASSQEGTAVFYGYTF
TRBV9 CASSVEQDEQFF
TRBV15 CATSRDHGTGADTQYF